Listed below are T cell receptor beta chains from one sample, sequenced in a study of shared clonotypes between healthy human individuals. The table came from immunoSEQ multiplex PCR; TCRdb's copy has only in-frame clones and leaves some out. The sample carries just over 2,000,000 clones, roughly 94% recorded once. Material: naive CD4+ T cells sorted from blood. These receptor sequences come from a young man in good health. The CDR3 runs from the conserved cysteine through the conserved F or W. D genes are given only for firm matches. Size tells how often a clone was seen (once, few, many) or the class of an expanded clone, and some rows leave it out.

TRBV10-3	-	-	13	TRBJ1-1	TGTGCCATCAGTTTGGCAGGGAACACTGAAGCTTTCTTT	CAISLAGNTEAFF
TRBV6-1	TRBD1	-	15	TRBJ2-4	TGTGCCAGCAGTCCCGGGACAGGGTTTGGAAACATTCAGTACTTC	CASSPGTGFGNIQYF
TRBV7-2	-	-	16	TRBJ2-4	TGTGCCAGCAGCTCGGCGAGTAGCGTTTTTCTAAACATTCAGTACTTC	CASSSASSVFLNIQYF
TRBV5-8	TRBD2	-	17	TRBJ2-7	TGTGCCAGCAGCTTGGTTGTTTCTAGCGGGGGGCTCTACGAGCAGTACTTC	CASSLVVSSGGLYEQYF
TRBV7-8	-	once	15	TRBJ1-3	TGTGCCAGCAGCTTAGATACAGGGTCGGGAAACACCATATATTTT	CASSLDTGSGNTIYF
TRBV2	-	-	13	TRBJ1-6	TGTGCCGGGCACAGCTCCTATAATTCACCCCTCCACTTT	CAGHSSYNSPLHF
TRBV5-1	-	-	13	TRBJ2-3	TGCGCCAGCAGCTCCTCTAGCACAGATACGCAGTATTTT	CASSSSSTDTQYF
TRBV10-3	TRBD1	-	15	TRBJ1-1	TGTGCCATCAGTGCGGACGACAGGGTGAACACTGAAGCTTTCTTT	CAISADDRVNTEAFF
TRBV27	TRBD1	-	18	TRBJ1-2	TGTGCCAGCAGTCCTCGACAGGGAAACTACGGGTCTAACTATGGCTACACCTTC	CASSPRQGNYGSNYGYTF
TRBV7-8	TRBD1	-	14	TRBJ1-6	TGTGCCAGCAGCCCAGGACAGGTTAATTCACCCCTCCACTTT	CASSPGQVNSPLHF
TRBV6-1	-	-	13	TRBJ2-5	TGTGCCGGCCGCCTGGACCGCCAAGGGACCCAGTACTTC	CAGRLDRQGTQYF
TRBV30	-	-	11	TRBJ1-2	TGTGCCTGGAGTGACCGGTATGGCTACACCTTC	CAWSDRYGYTF
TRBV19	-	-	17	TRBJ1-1	TGTGCCAGTACGGACAGCCTGTCCTCCTTTATGAACACTGAAGCTTTCTTT	CASTDSLSSFMNTEAFF
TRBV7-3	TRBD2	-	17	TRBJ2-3	TGTGCCAGCAGCTTACGGGCTAGCGGGGATAGCACAGATACGCAGTATTTT	CASSLRASGDSTDTQYF
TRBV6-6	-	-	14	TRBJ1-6	TGTGCCAGCAGTCCGACAGAAAATAATTCACCCCTCCACTTT	CASSPTENNSPLHF
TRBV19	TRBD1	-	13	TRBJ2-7	TGTGCCAGTAGTATAACGGGACAGCGGGAGCAGTACTTC	CASSITGQREQYF
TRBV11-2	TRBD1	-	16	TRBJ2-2	TGTGCCAGCAGAATTACAGGGGGTGGCAACACCGGGGAGCTGTTTTTT	CASRITGGGNTGELFF
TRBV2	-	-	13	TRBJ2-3	TGTGCCGGGGGGACAGTCAGCACAGATACGCAGTATTTT	CAGGTVSTDTQYF
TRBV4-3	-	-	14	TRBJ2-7	TGCGCCAGCAGCCATGGAACAGGTTCCTACGAGCAGTACTTC	CASSHGTGSYEQYF
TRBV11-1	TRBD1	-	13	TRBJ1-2	TGTGCCAGCAGCCATCTCACAGGGGATGGCTACACCTTC	CASSHLTGDGYTF
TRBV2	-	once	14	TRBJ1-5	TGTGCCAGCAGTGCGGGAACACCTGGTCAGCCCCAGCATTTT	CASSAGTPGQPQHF
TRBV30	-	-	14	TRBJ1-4	TGTGCCTGGAGGTCACAAGGAATCGGTGAAAAACTGTTTTTT	CAWRSQGIGEKLFF
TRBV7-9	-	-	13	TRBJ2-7	TGTGCCAGCAGCTTAGCCTCGGAGTCGGGGCAGTACTTC	CASSLASESGQYF
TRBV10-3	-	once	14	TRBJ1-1	TGTGCCATCAGGGAGGGGGTAGGGGGCACTGAAGCTTTCTTT	CAIREGVGGTEAFF
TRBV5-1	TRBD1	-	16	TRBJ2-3	TGCGCCAGCAGCGCCGGGACAGATCCTAGCACAGATACGCAGTATTTT	CASSAGTDPSTDTQYF